This paragraph covers one T cell receptor beta chain sequence. Its antigen remains unidentified. The record originates from a study of shared clonotypes between healthy human individuals. The wider study: The cohort had two women and three men, ages 18 to 49. Findings and limits, study-wide: Around 5% was the fraction of naive CD4 clonotypes found shared across a few donors.

Donors were healthy HIV-negative adults without recent acute infections or vaccinations. Only Caucasian adults living in Nashville, Tennessee made up the donor group. Assay used: immunoSEQ multiplex PCR; TCRdb lists only in-frame clones, some missing. The sample has roughly 1 million clones, approximately 68% seen once. Source material: memory CD4+ T cells sorted from blood. Subset here: CD45RA-negative fraction. This sequence was found in a man between 18 and 35 years old in good health.

CDR3: CASSPHGQGLDEQFF. CDR3 sequence (DNA): TGTGCCAGCAGCCCCCATGGACAGGGCCTCGATGAGCAGTTCTTC. The genes are TRBV7-2 and TRBJ2-1; 8 nucleotides match TRBD1. The CDR3 contains 15 residues. With 5 bases clipped from V and 8 bases from J, the junction kept 11 bases outside the gene matches. Germline-derived CDR1 and CDR2 are SGHTA and FQGNSA.